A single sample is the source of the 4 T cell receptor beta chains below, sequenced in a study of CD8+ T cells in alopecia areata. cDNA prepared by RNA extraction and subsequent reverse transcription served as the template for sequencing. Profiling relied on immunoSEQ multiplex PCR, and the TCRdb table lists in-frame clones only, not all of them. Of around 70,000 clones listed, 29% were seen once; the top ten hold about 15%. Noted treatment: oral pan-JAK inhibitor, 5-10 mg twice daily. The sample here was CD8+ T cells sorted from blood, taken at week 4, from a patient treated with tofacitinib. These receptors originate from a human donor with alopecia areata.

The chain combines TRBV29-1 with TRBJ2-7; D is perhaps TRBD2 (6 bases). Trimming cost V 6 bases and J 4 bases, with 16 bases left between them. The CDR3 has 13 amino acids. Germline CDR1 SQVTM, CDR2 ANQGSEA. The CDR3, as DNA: TGCAGCGTCGAGGGGAGGCACTCATACGAGCAGTACTTC. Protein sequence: CSVEGRHSYEQYF.

The CDR3 DNA reads TGCGCCAGCAGCCAAGATGCTAGCGGGAGCTCCCGGGGGGAGCTGTTTTTT. Amino acid sequence: CASSQDASGSSRGELFF. The chain links TRBV4-3 to TRBJ2-2, with 10 positions matching TRBD2. The V segment lost 0 bases and the J segment 8 bases; nucleotides outside the gene matches: 9. Per the germline V gene, CDR1 is LGHNA and CDR2 is YSLEER. The CDR3 totals 17 residues.

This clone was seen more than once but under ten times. The chain's CDR3 is CASSPGDTSSYEQYF. The CDR3 coding sequence is TGTGCCAGCAGTCCCGGGGACACCAGCTCCTACGAGCAGTACTTC. This chain uses TRBV9 with TRBJ2-7; possible D gene TRBD1, 6 bases. V was shortened by 5 bases and J by 0 bases, with 15 bases between the two germline ends. Germline CDR1 is SGDLS and CDR2 is YYNGEE. The CDR3 covers 15 residues. The complete variable domain, with remaining parts taken from reference TRBV9 and TRBJ2-7, reads DSGVTQTPKHLITATGQRVTLRCSPRSGDLSVYWYQQSLDQGLQFLIQYYNGEERAKGNILERFSAQQFPDLHSELNLSSLELGDSALYFCASSPGDTSSYEQYFGPGTRLTVT.

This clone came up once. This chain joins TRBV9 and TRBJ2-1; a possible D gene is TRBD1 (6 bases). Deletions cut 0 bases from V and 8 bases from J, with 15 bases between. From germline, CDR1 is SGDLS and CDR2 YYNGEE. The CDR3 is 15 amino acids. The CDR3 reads CASSVGSQGFDEQFF. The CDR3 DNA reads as TGTGCCAGCAGCGTAGGTTCGCAGGGGTTCGATGAGCAGTTCTTC.